The clone carrying this TCR beta chain was observed a single time. Its antigen is unidentified. V was cut by 9 bases and J by 3 bases, with 9 bases left in between. CDR1 and CDR2 (germline): SNHLY, FYNNEI. This CDR3 has 11 residues. Time point noted: week 35, safety follow-up. Alongside topical imiquimod, each dose of vaccine comprised 300 ug of mutant IDH1 20-mer peptide. The source of the sample is a study of a mutant IDH1 vaccine in newly diagnosed glioma. Study summary: Vaccine administration was initiated 4-6 weeks following radiotherapy alone, or with temozolomide cycles. The treated group averaged approximately 42 years old and was roughly 60% male, around 38% female.

The assay was immunoSEQ multiplex PCR, and TCRdb's table has in-frame clones only and misses some. This sample has 60,000 to 65,000 clones, with roughly 80% found just once. J is TRBJ2-7 and V is TRBV2; D may be TRBD1 or TRBD2 (5 bases each). The sample consisted of PBMCs, taken from a glioma patient whose treatment included an IDH1 peptide vaccine. The TCR originated in a man aged 35-49 years with glioma. In nucleotides, the CDR3 is TGTGCCAGGGGGGTGGACTACGAGCAGTACTTC. Residues: CARGVDYEQYF.